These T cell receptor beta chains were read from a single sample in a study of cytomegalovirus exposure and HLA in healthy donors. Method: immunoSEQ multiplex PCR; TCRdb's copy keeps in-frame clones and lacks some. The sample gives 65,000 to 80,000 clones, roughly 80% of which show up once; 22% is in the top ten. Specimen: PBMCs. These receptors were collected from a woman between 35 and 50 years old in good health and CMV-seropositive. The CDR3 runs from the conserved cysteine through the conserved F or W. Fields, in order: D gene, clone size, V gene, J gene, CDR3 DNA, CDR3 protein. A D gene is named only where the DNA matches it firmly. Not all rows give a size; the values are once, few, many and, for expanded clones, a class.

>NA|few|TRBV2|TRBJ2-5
TGTGCCAGCAGTGTGCAGGCGACAGGAGAAACCCAGTACTTC
CASSVQATGETQYF
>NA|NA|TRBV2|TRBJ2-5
TGTGCCAGCAGGAAGGGGTGGACCCAAGAGACCCAGTACTTC
CASRKGWTQETQYF
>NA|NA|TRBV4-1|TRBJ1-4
TGCGCCAGCAGCTACCTAGCGGGGAGTGAAAAACTGTTTTTT
CASSYLAGSEKLFF
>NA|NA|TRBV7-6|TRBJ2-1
TGTGCCAGCAGCTCTAACGATGAGCAGTTCTTC
CASSSNDEQFF
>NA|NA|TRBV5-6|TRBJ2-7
TGTGCCAGCAGCACCGGGAACTACGAGCAGTACTTC
CASSTGNYEQYF
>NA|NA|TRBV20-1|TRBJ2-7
TGCAGTGCGAGGGGGTACGAGCAGTACTTC
CSARGYEQYF
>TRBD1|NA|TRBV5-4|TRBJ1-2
TGTGCCTCAGGGGGCTCGGTAAACTATGGCTACACCTTC
CASGGSVNYGYTF
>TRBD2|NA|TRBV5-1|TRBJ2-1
TGCGCCAGCAGCTTGGACTATAGCGGGAGCTGGGGTTACAATGAGCAGTTCTTC
CASSLDYSGSWGYNEQFF
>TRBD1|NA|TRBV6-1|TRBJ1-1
TGTGCCAGCAGTGACCTTATCCCGGGACAGAGGCCGAACACTGAAGCTTTCTTT
CASSDLIPGQRPNTEAFF
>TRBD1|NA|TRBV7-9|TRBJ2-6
TGTGCCAGCAGAGAATCCGGGACAGGGGGCTCTGGGGCCAACGTCCTGACTTTC
CASRESGTGGSGANVLTF
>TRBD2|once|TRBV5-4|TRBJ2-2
TGTGCCAGCAGCTTTGTACTAGCGGGTTTTCTCGCCACGGCCGGGGAGCTGTTTTTT
CASSFVLAGFLATAGELFF
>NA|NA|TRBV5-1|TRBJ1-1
TGCGCCAGCAGCCTAGGACAGATGAACACTGAAGCTTTCTTT
CASSLGQMNTEAFF
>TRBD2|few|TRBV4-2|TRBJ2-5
TGTGCCAGCAGCCAAGGGACTAGCGGGGGGGCCACGGAGACCCAGTACTTC
CASSQGTSGGATETQYF
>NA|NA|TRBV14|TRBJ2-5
TGTGCCAGCAGCCAAGGTCAGGGAGGCAGGGAGACCCAGTACTTC
CASSQGQGGRETQYF
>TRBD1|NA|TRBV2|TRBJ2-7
TGTGCCAGCGGTGTTGCGCAGGGGGCGTCTTCCGAGCAGTACTTC
CASGVAQGASSEQYF
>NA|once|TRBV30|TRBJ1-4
TGTGCCTGGAGTCCCCCGGACAGTTTAAATGAAAAACTGTTTTTT
CAWSPPDSLNEKLFF
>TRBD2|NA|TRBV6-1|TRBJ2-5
TGTGCCAGCAGTGAATTGGCTAGCGGGGGGGCGGTAAGAGAGACCCAGTACTTC
CASSELASGGAVRETQYF
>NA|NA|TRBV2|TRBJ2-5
TGTGCCAGCAGGAGGATCGCGGAAGAGACCCAGTACTTC
CASRRIAEETQYF
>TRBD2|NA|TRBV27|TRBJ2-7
TGTGCCAGCAGGCAAGCGGGGGGCCAGATTTACGAGCAGTACTTC
CASRQAGGQIYEQYF
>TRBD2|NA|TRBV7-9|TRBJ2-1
TGTGCCAGCTTTCACCCCGGGACTAGCGGGAGGTTCTCGTACAATGAGCAGTTCTTC
CASFHPGTSGRFSYNEQFF
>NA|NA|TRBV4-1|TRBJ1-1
TGCGCCAGCAGCGACGATGGGCGGGACACTGAAGCTTTCTTT
CASSDDGRDTEAFF
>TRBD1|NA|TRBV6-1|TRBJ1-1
TGTGCCAGCAGTGCTTTACAGGGGACCGGCACTGAAGCTTTCTTT
CASSALQGTGTEAFF
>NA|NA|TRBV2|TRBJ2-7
TGTGCCAGCAGTGAGGAGCGGTTGAGCTCCTACGAGCAGTACTTC
CASSEERLSSYEQYF
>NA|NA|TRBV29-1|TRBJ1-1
TGCAGCGTTATGAAAAGTCTGGCAAGGGGGAACACTGAAGCTTTCTTT
CSVMKSLARGNTEAFF
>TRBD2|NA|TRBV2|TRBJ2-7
TGTGCCGGGGGAGGGAGCTCCTACGAGCAGTACTTC
CAGGGSSYEQYF
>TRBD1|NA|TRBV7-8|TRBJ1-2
TGTGCCAGCAGCTTAGCCCGATTTACACAGGGGGACCTTTCTGGCTACACCTTC
CASSLARFTQGDLSGYTF
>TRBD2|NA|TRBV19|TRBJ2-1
TGTGCCACCTCCGGTCTAGCGGGACTATACAATGAGCAGTTCTTC
CATSGLAGLYNEQFF
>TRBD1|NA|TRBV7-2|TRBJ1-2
TGTGCCAGCAGCCGCGGGACAGCAAACTATGGCTACACCTTC
CASSRGTANYGYTF
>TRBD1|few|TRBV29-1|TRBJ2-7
TGCAGCGTCAACACAGGGGCGCACTACGAGCAGTACTTC
CSVNTGAHYEQYF
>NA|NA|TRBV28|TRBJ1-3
TGTGCCAGCAGTTTCGGGGGACCCGGTTCTGGAAACACCATATATTTT
CASSFGGPGSGNTIYF
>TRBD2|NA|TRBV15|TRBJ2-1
TGTGCCACCAGCAGGGAACTAGGCGGGGGTGGTGAGCAGTTCTTC
CATSRELGGGGEQFF
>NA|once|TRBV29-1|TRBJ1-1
TGCAGCGTTGTTGCCGCGACTGAAGCTTTCTTT
CSVVAATEAFF
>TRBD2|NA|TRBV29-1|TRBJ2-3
TGCAGCGGAACTAGCGGGAGTATAGATACGCAGTATTTT
CSGTSGSIDTQYF
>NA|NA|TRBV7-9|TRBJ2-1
TGTGCCAGCAGCTTAGTCCCAGGTTCCTACAATGAGCAGTTCTTC
CASSLVPGSYNEQFF
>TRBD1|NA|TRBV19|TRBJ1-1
TGTGCCAGTAGTATGAGGGGGCTGGAGGCTTTCTTT
CASSMRGLEAFF
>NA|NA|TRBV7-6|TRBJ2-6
TGTGCCAGCAGCCACCGACAGGACTCTGGGGCCAACGTCCTGACTTTC
CASSHRQDSGANVLTF
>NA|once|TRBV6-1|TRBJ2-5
TGTGCCAGCAGTGAACCAGGGGCGCCGATCGAGACCCAGTACTTC
CASSEPGAPIETQYF
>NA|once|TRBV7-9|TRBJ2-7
TGTGCCAGCAGCCAGAGCGGTGTGGCGCAGTACTTC
CASSQSGVAQYF
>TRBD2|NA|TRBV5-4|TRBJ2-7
TGTGCCAGCAGTTCTGGAACCGGGACTACCTACGAGCAGTACTTC
CASSSGTGTTYEQYF
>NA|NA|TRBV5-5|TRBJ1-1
TGTGCCAGCACGCTCGAGGGGAGGATGAACACTGAAGCTTTCTTT
CASTLEGRMNTEAFF
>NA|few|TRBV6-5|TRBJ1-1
TGTGCCAGCAGCAGAACACCGGACATCGACACTGAAGCTTTCTTT
CASSRTPDIDTEAFF
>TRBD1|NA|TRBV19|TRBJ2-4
TGTGCCAGTAGTCCCCGGACAGGAAGCATTCAGTACTTC
CASSPRTGSIQYF
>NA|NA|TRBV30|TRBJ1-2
TGTGCCTGGAGCGTTTTGGGGGCTGGCTACACCTTC
CAWSVLGAGYTF
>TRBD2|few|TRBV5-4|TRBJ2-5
TGTGCCAGCAGCTTGGTGTCGTCGCGGGGGGGTGGAGAGACCCAGTACTTC
CASSLVSSRGGGETQYF
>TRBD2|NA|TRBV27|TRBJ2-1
TGTGCCAGCAGCCAGCTAGCGGGGGATGAGCAGTTCTTC
CASSQLAGDEQFF
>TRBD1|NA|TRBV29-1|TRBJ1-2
TGCAGCGTTGAAGATAGGTCAGGGGGCGTAGGTCACCAGGGCTACACCTTC
CSVEDRSGGVGHQGYTF
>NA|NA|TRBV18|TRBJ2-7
TGTGCCAGCTCACCCGACAGGTCGGATTCCTACGAGCAGTACTTC
CASSPDRSDSYEQYF
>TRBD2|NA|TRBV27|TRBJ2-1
TGTGCCAGCAGCGAACTAGCGGGAGGGCCGAATGAGCAGTTCTTC
CASSELAGGPNEQFF
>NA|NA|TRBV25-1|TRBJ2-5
TGTGCCAGCAGGGACAACCTGTACCAAGAGACCCAGTACTTC
CASRDNLYQETQYF
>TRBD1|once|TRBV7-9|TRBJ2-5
TGTGCCAGCAGCCTCCGGACAGGGGGCGTAGAGACCCAGTACTTC
CASSLRTGGVETQYF
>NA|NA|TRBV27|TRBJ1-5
TGTGCCAGCACCCCGGGGGGCAGCTACAATCAGCCCCAGCATTTT
CASTPGGSYNQPQHF
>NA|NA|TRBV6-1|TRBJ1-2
TGTGCCAGCAAGGTGGGGGCACGCTATGGCTACACCTTC
CASKVGARYGYTF
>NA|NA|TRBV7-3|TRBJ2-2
TGTGCCAGCAGCCCCCAGGCTGTGACCGGGGAGCTGTTTTTT
CASSPQAVTGELFF
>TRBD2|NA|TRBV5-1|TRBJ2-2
TGCGCCAGCAGCGTCGGGGGGGCGAGCGGGGAGCTGTTTTTT
CASSVGGASGELFF
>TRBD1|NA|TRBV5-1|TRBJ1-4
TGCGCCAGCAGCAAAGGGACAGCTCAGACTAATGAAAAACTGTTTTTT
CASSKGTAQTNEKLFF
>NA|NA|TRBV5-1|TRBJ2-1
TGCGCCAGCAGCTCGCCGCGGAGTCTCTCCTACAATGAGCAGTTCTTC
CASSSPRSLSYNEQFF
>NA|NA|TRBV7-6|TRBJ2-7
TGTGCCAGCAGCTTAGTCGGTCAGGGGAGAGACGAGCAGTACTTC
CASSLVGQGRDEQYF
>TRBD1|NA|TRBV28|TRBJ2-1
TGTGCCAGCAGTTTATTGGACAGGGTCGCCTACAATGAGCAGTTCTTC
CASSLLDRVAYNEQFF
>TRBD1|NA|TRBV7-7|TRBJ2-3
TGTGCCAGCAGCTTGTCTCAGGACAGGGGGGGTACGCAGTATTTT
CASSLSQDRGGTQYF
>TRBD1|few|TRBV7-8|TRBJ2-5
TGTGCCAGCAGCTCCCCCATCGGGGACAGGGGTCCGTGGACCCAGTACTTC
CASSSPIGDRGPWTQYF